The T cell receptor beta chain described here comes from a study of T cell responses to AZD1222 COVID-19 vaccine (dated by TCRdb to the early 2020s). About the full investigation: AZD1222 recipients whose second dose came at about 4 weeks and those whose second dose came at about 12 weeks were combined into one group, since spike-specific TCR depth and breadth did not differ between the two schedules. TCR sequencing covered about 230 trial participants: some 210 given two doses of AZD1222 and approximately 26 given two doses of MenACWY control vaccine. Enrollment into the trials was organized by age into subgroups of 18-55, 56-69 and 70-plus years, and those subgroups contained about 160, 30 and 59 TCR-sequenced participants, respectively. Overall results and qualifications from the work: The vaccine-associated CD4 TCRs covered the entire spike protein, and the dominant responses fell in regions 160-218 and 743-854. After two AZD1222 doses, spike-specific TCR breadth and depth were significantly higher than at day 0 and than in MenACWY recipients. No day 14 peak-response samples were available, so repertoires were characterized only after the peak T cell response. Conclusions about previously exposed vaccinees are limited, since just six AZD1222 recipients were seropositive for SARS-CoV-2 at baseline. Reportedly, almost half of the unique spike-specific TCRs recognized epitopes lying outside the regions that are mutated in the B.1.351 and B.1.1.7 variants. Most participants were white British and females outnumbered males, and the authors suggested that clonal diversity may have been underestimated. In the small 56-69-year group, the increase in depth fell short of significance, most likely because of low power.

Points on this clone: The antigen it recognizes is unknown. No much larger clonotype is one base removed from it; base qualities were not supplied.

V is clipped by 10 bases and J by 9 bases, and the sequence between their germline boundaries is 19 bases long. CDR1 is given as LNHDA and CDR2 as SQIVND, both from the germline V gene (reference sequence). Its CDR3 holds 13 amino acids, cysteine through phenylalanine. CDR3 DNA only is kept here, 39 bases in frame from base 1. The time point label of this sample denotes: baseline before first vaccination. Samples from vaccinated people were obtained from the UK trials COV001 and COV002, which included a single-blind randomized controlled phase 2/3 trial of AZD1222 (ChAdOx1 nCoV-19) in healthy adults. For TCRbeta chain sequencing, PBMC samples from trial participants were taken at day 0 and at day 28 after the second dose. The CDR3 regions of human TCRbeta chains were analyzed by immunosequencing. Processing in the source paper ran as follows. Repertoire TCRs were matched against a reference library of SARS-CoV-2-specific TCRs generated with the MIRA antigen-specificity platform. Breadth was defined as the fraction of unique TCRs that were SARS-CoV-2-associated, and depth was defined as the fraction of total T cells that were SARS-CoV-2-associated. Using the MIRA data, each spike-specific TCR was assigned both to the spike region to which the TCR was reactive and to a CD4 or CD8 class. Log10-transformed breadth and depth values were compared by one-way ANOVA with Sidak's multiple comparisons tests. Not all clones reach the TCRdb copy of this immuneACCESS table, which keeps in-frame sequences only. Checked studies attribute under half of the gap to unresolved V genes and leave the rest unexplained. V and J calls and clone size are as listed in that table; D and trimming were resolved from the DNA. Counted in this sample were some 110,000 clones; roughly nine tenths of them appeared once. The top ten constitute 3.1% of the sample.

The receptor was isolated from an adult in good health. The specimen was peripheral blood, collected on day 0 of AZD1222 vaccination. This sequence uses TRBV19 and TRBJ1-3; TRBD1 is a weak D gene call, 6 bases matching. The DNA sequence is TGTGCCACCGGGAACCGGGACACTTCCACCATATATTTT. This is translated as CATGNRDTSTIYF.